These T cell receptor beta chains were read from a single sample in a study of blood T cell repertoires in COVID-19. The assay was immunoSEQ multiplex PCR, and TCRdb's table has in-frame clones only and misses some. This table has under 350,000 clones, approximately 85% appearing once. Sequencing was done on a sample of peripheral blood. The receptors shown here come from a woman aged 70-85 years with acute or convalescent COVID-19. The CDR3 runs from the conserved cysteine through the conserved F or W. The order of the fields is CDR3 length, V gene, D gene, clone size, J gene, CDR3 protein, CDR3 DNA. A D gene is named only where the DNA matches it firmly. Not all rows give a size; the values are once, few, many and, for expanded clones, a class.

len: 15
v_gene: TRBV2
d_gene: TRBD2
abundance: -
j_gene: TRBJ2-1
CDR3aa: CASSRRGASQREQFF
CDR3nt: TGTGCCAGCAGTCGGCGGGGGGCCAGCCAGAGGGAGCAGTTCTTC

len: 14
v_gene: TRBV29-1
d_gene: TRBD1
abundance: -
j_gene: TRBJ2-3
CDR3aa: CSVEVNRGEDTQYF
CDR3nt: TGCAGCGTTGAGGTAAACAGGGGAGAGGATACGCAGTATTTT

len: 13
v_gene: TRBV6-5
d_gene: -
abundance: -
j_gene: TRBJ1-1
CDR3aa: CASSTSTETEAFF
CDR3nt: -

len: 14
v_gene: TRBV5-1
d_gene: TRBD2
abundance: -
j_gene: TRBJ2-7
CDR3aa: CASSFTSGPYEQYF
CDR3nt: TGCGCCAGCAGCTTTACTAGCGGCCCCTACGAGCAGTACTTC

len: 15
v_gene: TRBV7-3
d_gene: TRBD2
abundance: -
j_gene: TRBJ2-7
CDR3aa: CASSLSSGGSYEQYF
CDR3nt: TGTGCCAGCAGCTTATCCAGCGGGGGGTCATACGAGCAGTACTTC

len: 14
v_gene: TRBV11-2
d_gene: -
abundance: -
j_gene: TRBJ1-2
CDR3aa: CASSSQRTFYGYTF
CDR3nt: TGTGCCAGCAGCTCACAGCGGACCTTCTATGGCTACACCTTC

len: 14
v_gene: TRBV27
d_gene: TRBD1
abundance: few
j_gene: TRBJ1-6
CDR3aa: CASSDRGLESPLHF
CDR3nt: TGTGCCAGCAGTGACAGGGGGCTTGAGTCACCCCTCCACTTT

len: 14
v_gene: TRBV5-1
d_gene: -
abundance: -
j_gene: TRBJ2-3
CDR3aa: CASSPPLGTDTQYF
CDR3nt: TGCGCCAGCAGCCCCCCCCTCGGCACAGATACGCAGTATTTT

len: 12
v_gene: TRBV19
d_gene: TRBD2
abundance: -
j_gene: TRBJ2-1
CDR3aa: CASSIMGRGYFF
CDR3nt: TGTGCCAGTAGTATAATGGGGAGGGGATACTTCTTC

len: 14
v_gene: TRBV30
d_gene: TRBD1
abundance: -
j_gene: TRBJ1-2
CDR3aa: CAWAPGQGKYGYTF
CDR3nt: TGTGCCTGGGCTCCGGGACAGGGTAAATATGGCTACACCTTC

len: 14
v_gene: TRBV7-9
d_gene: TRBD1
abundance: -
j_gene: TRBJ2-5
CDR3aa: CASSFTGGQETQYF
CDR3nt: TGTGCCAGCAGCTTTACAGGGGGCCAGGAGACCCAGTACTTC

len: 17
v_gene: TRBV12-5
d_gene: -
abundance: -
j_gene: TRBJ1-2
CDR3aa: CASGLGTDQRQTGGYTF
CDR3nt: TGTGCTAGTGGTTTGGGAACAGACCAAAGACAAACTGGTGGCTACACCTTC

len: 18
v_gene: TRBV5-1
d_gene: -
abundance: -
j_gene: TRBJ1-6
CDR3aa: CASSLEPVGGGYNSPLHF
CDR3nt: TGCGCCAGCAGCTTGGAGCCCGTCGGGGGTGGCTATAATTCACCCCTCCACTTT

len: 15
v_gene: TRBV19
d_gene: TRBD1
abundance: -
j_gene: TRBJ1-2
CDR3aa: CASTPWEGGHYGYTF
CDR3nt: TGTGCCAGTACCCCCTGGGAAGGGGGCCACTATGGCTACACCTTC

len: 12
v_gene: TRBV6-5
d_gene: -
abundance: -
j_gene: TRBJ2-2
CDR3aa: CASSYTLGELFF
CDR3nt: TGTGCCAGCAGTTACACTTTGGGGGAGCTGTTTTTT

len: 15
v_gene: TRBV24-1
d_gene: TRBD1
abundance: -
j_gene: TRBJ1-5
CDR3aa: CATSKGQGNNQPQHF
CDR3nt: TGTGCCACCAGTAAAGGACAGGGCAACAATCAGCCCCAGCATTTT

len: 11
v_gene: TRBV2
d_gene: TRBD1
abundance: few
j_gene: TRBJ1-1
CDR3aa: CASSGDRVAFF
CDR3nt: TGTGCCAGCAGTGGGGACAGGGTGGCTTTCTTT

len: 15
v_gene: TRBV9
d_gene: TRBD1
abundance: -
j_gene: TRBJ1-2
CDR3aa: CASSEGTGKEGGYTF
CDR3nt: TGTGCCAGCAGCGAAGGGACAGGGAAGGAGGGTGGCTACACCTTC

len: 14
v_gene: TRBV7-9
d_gene: -
abundance: -
j_gene: TRBJ2-3
CDR3aa: CASSLRGWGDTQYF
CDR3nt: TGTGCCAGCAGCTTACGGGGGTGGGGAGATACGCAGTATTTT

len: 14
v_gene: TRBV28
d_gene: -
abundance: -
j_gene: TRBJ2-2
CDR3aa: CASIGGSNTGELFF
CDR3nt: TGTGCCAGCATAGGAGGGAGCAACACCGGGGAGCTGTTTTTT

len: 13
v_gene: TRBV2
d_gene: -
abundance: once
j_gene: TRBJ1-5
CDR3aa: CASREGANQPQHF
CDR3nt: TGTGCCAGCCGAGAGGGCGCCAATCAGCCCCAGCATTTT

len: 15
v_gene: TRBV3-1/TRBV3-2
d_gene: -
abundance: few
j_gene: TRBJ2-2
CDR3aa: CASSQGRGRTGELFF
CDR3nt: TGTGCCAGCAGCCAAGGGAGGGGAAGGACCGGGGAGCTGTTTTTT

len: 12
v_gene: TRBV16
d_gene: -
abundance: -
j_gene: TRBJ2-7
CDR3aa: CASSVGEKKQYF
CDR3nt: TGTGCCAGCAGCGTTGGGGAGAAAAAGCAGTACTTC

len: 10
v_gene: TRBV20-1
d_gene: -
abundance: -
j_gene: TRBJ1-2
CDR3aa: CSAKAGGYTF
CDR3nt: TGCAGTGCTAAGGCGGGAGGCTACACCTTC

len: 14
v_gene: TRBV18
d_gene: -
abundance: -
j_gene: TRBJ1-3
CDR3aa: CASSPPRTINTIYF
CDR3nt: TGTGCCAGCTCACCACCGCGGACAATTAACACCATATATTTT

len: 13
v_gene: TRBV6-5
d_gene: TRBD1
abundance: -
j_gene: TRBJ1-1
CDR3aa: CASRNRDRAEAFF
CDR3nt: TGTGCCAGCAGGAACCGGGACAGGGCTGAAGCTTTCTTT

len: 12
v_gene: TRBV19
d_gene: -
abundance: -
j_gene: TRBJ2-5
CDR3aa: CASSGGKETQYF
CDR3nt: TGTGCCAGTAGCGGAGGGAAAGAGACCCAGTACTTC

len: 15
v_gene: TRBV10-3
d_gene: TRBD2
abundance: -
j_gene: TRBJ2-3
CDR3aa: CAMSPGLAGAGTQYF
CDR3nt: TGTGCCATGTCACCGGGACTAGCGGGGGCAGGCACGCAGTATTTT

len: 14
v_gene: TRBV6-5
d_gene: TRBD1
abundance: -
j_gene: TRBJ2-3
CDR3aa: CASTPGQNTDTQYF
CDR3nt: TGTGCCAGCACCCCGGGACAGAACACAGATACGCAGTATTTT

len: 11
v_gene: TRBV5-6
d_gene: -
abundance: -
j_gene: TRBJ2-5
CDR3aa: CASSFRETQYF
CDR3nt: TGTGCCAGCAGCTTCAGAGAGACCCAGTACTTC

len: 16
v_gene: TRBV7-2
d_gene: -
abundance: -
j_gene: TRBJ1-1
CDR3aa: CASSPLRTVRNTEAFF
CDR3nt: TGTGCCAGCAGCCCCCTCCGGACAGTCAGAAACACTGAAGCTTTCTTT

len: 14
v_gene: TRBV3-1/TRBV3-2
d_gene: -
abundance: few
j_gene: TRBJ1-5
CDR3aa: CASSQGAPNQPQHF
CDR3nt: TGTGCCAGCAGCCAGGGGGCCCCCAATCAGCCCCAGCATTTT

len: 14
v_gene: TRBV7-2
d_gene: -
abundance: -
j_gene: TRBJ2-3
CDR3aa: CASSLHPGRGTQYF
CDR3nt: TGTGCCAGCAGCCTCCACCCGGGCCGGGGTACGCAGTATTTT

len: 15
v_gene: TRBV3-1/TRBV3-2
d_gene: -
abundance: -
j_gene: TRBJ2-7
CDR3aa: CASSRQARSPYEQYF
CDR3nt: TGTGCCAGCAGTCGACAGGCCAGAAGCCCCTACGAGCAGTACTTC

len: 16
v_gene: TRBV5-1
d_gene: TRBD1
abundance: -
j_gene: TRBJ2-3
CDR3aa: CASSLLGQGSTDTQYF
CDR3nt: TGCGCCAGCAGCTTGTTGGGACAGGGAAGCACAGATACGCAGTATTTT

len: 14
v_gene: TRBV6-1
d_gene: -
abundance: few
j_gene: TRBJ1-4
CDR3aa: CASSEGAIWEKLFF
CDR3nt: TGTGCCAGCAGTGAAGGGGCAATTTGGGAAAAACTGTTTTTT

len: 14
v_gene: TRBV6-5
d_gene: -
abundance: -
j_gene: TRBJ1-5
CDR3aa: CASSQGGGHQPQHF
CDR3nt: TGTGCCAGCAGCCAGGGAGGGGGTCATCAGCCCCAGCATTTT

len: 11
v_gene: TRBV20-1
d_gene: -
abundance: -
j_gene: TRBJ2-7
CDR3aa: CSARATGTPQF
CDR3nt: TGCAGTGCTAGAGCCACCGGGACACCCCAATTC